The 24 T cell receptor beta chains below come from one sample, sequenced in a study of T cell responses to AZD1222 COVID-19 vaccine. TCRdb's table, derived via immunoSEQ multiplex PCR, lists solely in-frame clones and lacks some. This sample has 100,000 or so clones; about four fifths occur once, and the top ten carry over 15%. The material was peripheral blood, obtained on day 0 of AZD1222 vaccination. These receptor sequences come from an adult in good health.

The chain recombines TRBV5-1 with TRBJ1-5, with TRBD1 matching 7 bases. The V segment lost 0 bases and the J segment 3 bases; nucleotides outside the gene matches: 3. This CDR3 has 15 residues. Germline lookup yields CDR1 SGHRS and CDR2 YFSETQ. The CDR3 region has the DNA TGCGCCAGCAGCTTGGGGGGACAGTACAATCAGCCCCAGCATTTT. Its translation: CASSLGGQYNQPQHF.

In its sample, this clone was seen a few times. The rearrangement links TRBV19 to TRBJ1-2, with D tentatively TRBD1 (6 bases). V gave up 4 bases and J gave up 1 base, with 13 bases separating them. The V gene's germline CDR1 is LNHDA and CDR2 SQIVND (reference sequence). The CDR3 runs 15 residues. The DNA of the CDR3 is TGTGCCAGTAGTACAAACAGGGACCATAACTATGGCTACACCTTC. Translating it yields CASSTNRDHNYGYTF.

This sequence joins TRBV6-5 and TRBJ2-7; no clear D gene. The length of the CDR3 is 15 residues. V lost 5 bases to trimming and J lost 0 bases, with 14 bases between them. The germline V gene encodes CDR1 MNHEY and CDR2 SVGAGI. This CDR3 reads CASSQNTDSSYEQYF. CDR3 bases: TGTGCCAGCAGTCAGAACACTGACTCCTCCTACGAGCAGTACTTC.

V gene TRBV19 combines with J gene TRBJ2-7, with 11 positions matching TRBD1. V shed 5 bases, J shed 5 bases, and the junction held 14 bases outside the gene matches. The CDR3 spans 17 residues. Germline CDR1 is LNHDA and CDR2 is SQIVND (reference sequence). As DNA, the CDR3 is TGTGCCAGTAGTTCCCGGGACAGGGGGTACAAAGTCCACGAGCAGTACTTC. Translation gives CASSSRDRGYKVHEQYF.

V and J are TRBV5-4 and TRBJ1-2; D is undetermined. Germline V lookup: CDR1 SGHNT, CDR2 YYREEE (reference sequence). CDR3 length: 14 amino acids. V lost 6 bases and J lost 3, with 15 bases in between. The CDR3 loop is CASTQGTEYYGYTF. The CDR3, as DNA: TGTGCCAGCACCCAAGGCACGGAATACTATGGCTACACCTTC.

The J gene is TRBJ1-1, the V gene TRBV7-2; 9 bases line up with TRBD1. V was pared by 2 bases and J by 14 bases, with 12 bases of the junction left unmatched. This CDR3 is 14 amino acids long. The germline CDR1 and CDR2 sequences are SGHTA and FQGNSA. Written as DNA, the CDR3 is TGTGCCAGCAGCTTAACTGGACAGGGGAGACCCATCTTCTTT. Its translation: CASSLTGQGRPIFF.

The CDR3, as DNA: TGTGCCAGTAGTCGAGGACTAGCGGGACCCACCGGGGAGCTGTTTTTT. It yields the protein CASSRGLAGPTGELFF. The chain has TRBV19 and TRBJ2-2, with TRBD2 matching over 12 bases. This CDR3 is built from 16 residues. Germline loops: CDR1 LNHDA, CDR2 SQIVND (reference sequence). The J segment lost 4 bases and the V segment lost 5 bases, leaving 5 bases of the junction unmatched.

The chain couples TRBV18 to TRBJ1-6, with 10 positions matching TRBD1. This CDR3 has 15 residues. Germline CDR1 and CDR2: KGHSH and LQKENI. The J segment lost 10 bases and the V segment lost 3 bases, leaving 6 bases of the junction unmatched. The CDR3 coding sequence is TGTGCCAGCTCACCTGACAGGGGGCCGGGATCACCCCTCCACTTT. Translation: CASSPDRGPGSPLHF.

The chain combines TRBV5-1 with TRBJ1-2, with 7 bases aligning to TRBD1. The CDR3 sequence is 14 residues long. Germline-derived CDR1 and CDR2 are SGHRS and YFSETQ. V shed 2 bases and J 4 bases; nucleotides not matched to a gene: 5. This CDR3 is CASSLGGPLYGYTF. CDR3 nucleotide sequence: TGCGCCAGCAGCTTAGGGGGCCCACTCTATGGCTACACCTTC.

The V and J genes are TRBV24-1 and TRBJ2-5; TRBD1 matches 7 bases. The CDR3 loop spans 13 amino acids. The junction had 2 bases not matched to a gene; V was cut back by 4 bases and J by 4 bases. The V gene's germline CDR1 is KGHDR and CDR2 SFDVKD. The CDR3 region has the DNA TGTGCCACCAGTGAGTACAGGGGAGAGACCCAGTACTTC. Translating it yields CATSEYRGETQYF.

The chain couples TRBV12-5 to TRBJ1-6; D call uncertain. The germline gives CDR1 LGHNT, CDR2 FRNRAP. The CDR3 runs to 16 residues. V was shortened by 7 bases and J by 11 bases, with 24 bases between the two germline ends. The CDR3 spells CASVSAGRSRDAPLHF. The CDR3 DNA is TGTGCTAGTGTCTCGGCAGGACGCTCCCGGGATGCACCCCTCCACTTT.

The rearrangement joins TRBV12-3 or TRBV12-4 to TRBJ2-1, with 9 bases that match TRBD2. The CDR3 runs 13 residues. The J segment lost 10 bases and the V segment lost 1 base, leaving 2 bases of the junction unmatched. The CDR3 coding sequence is TGTGCCAGCAGTTTAGGCGCGGGAGGGGAGCAGTTCTTC. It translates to CASSLGAGGEQFF.

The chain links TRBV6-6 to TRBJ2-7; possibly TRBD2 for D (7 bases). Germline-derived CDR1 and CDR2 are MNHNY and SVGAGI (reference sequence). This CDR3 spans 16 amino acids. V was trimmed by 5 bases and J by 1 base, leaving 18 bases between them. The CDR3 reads CASSTRRRGRSYEQYV. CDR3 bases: TGTGCCAGCAGTACTCGACGGCGGGGGCGATCCTACGAGCAGTACGTC.

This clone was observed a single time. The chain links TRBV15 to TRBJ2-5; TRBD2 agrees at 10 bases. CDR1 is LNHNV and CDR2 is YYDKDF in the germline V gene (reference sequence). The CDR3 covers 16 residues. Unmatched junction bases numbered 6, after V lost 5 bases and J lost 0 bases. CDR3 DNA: TGTGCCACCAGCGATAGCGGGAGGCGATACCAAGAGACCCAGTACTTC. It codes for CATSDSGRRYQETQYF.

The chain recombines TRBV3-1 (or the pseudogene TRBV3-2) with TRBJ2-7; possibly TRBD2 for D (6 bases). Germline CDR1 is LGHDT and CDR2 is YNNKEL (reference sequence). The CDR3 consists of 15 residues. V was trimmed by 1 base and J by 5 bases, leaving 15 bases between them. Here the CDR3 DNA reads TGTGCCAGCAGCCAAGGGTTGACTAGTCGCCACGAGCAGTACTTC. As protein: CASSQGLTSRHEQYF.

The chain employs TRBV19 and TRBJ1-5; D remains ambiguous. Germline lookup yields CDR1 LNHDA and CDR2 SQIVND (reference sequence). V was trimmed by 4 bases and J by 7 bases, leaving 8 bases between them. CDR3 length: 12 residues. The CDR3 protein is CASSTLTQPQHF. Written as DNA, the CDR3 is TGTGCCAGTAGTACTCTAACCCAGCCCCAGCATTTT.

CDR3 sequence reads: CAIRGGTSNEQFF. DNA of the CDR3: TGTGCCATCCGGGGGGGGACCAGCAATGAGCAGTTCTTC. This chain connects TRBV27 to TRBJ2-1; 8 bases align to TRBD2. The CDR3 totals 13 residues. Germline V CDR1 and CDR2: MNHEY, SMNVEV (reference sequence). J gave up 6 bases and V 10 bases, and 8 bases lay outside the gene matches.

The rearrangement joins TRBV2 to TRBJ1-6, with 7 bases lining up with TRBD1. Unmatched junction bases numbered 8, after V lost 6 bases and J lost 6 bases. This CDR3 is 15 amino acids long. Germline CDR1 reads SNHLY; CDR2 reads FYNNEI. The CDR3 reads CASRATGSANSPLHF. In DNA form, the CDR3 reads TGTGCCAGCAGAGCGACAGGGTCGGCTAATTCACCCCTCCACTTT.

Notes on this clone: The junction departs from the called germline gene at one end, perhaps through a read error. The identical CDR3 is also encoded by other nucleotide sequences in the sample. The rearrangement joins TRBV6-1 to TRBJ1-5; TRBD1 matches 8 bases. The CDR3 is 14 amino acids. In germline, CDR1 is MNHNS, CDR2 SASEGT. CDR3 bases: TGTGCCAGCAGCGAAGGACAGGGATACCAGCCCCAGCATTTT. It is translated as CASSEGQGYQPQHF.

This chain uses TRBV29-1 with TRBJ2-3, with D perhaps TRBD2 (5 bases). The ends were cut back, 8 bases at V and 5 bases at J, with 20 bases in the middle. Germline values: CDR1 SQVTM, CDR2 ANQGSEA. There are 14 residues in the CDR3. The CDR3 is CSTNQKGGGDTQYF. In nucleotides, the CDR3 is TGCAGCACCAACCAGAAAGGCGGAGGAGATACGCAGTATTTT.

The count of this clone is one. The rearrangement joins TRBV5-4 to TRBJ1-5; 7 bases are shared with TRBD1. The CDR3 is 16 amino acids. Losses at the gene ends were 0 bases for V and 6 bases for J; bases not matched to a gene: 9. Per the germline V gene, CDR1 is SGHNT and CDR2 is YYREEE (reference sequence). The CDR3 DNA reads TGTGCCAGCAGCTTGGGTGGTGTCAGGGGGATTCAGCCCCAGCATTTT. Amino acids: CASSLGGVRGIQPQHF.

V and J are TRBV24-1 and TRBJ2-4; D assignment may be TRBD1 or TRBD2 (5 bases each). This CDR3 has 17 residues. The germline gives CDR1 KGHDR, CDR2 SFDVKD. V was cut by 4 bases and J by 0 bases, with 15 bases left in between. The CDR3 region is CATSDSTGTLAKNIQYF. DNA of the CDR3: TGTGCCACCAGTGACTCAACCGGGACCTTAGCCAAAAACATTCAGTACTTC.

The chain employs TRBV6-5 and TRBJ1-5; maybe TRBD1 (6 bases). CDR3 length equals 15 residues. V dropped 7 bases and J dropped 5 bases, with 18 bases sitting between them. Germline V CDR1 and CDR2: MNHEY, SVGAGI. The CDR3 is CASKRGTRGDQPQHF. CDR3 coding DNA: TGTGCCAGCAAGAGGGGGACACGAGGAGATCAGCCCCAGCATTTT.

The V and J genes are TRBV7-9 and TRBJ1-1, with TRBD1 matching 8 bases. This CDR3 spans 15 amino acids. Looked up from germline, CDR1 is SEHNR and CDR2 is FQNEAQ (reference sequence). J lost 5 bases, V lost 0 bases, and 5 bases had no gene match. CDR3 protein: CASSLADRGRTEAFF. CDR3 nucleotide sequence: TGTGCCAGCAGCTTAGCTGACAGGGGCCGAACTGAAGCTTTCTTT.